This TCR beta chain was recovered during a study of cytomegalovirus exposure and HLA in healthy donors. TCRdb's copy holds only in-frame clones and misses some; the assay was immunoSEQ multiplex PCR. The profile shows about 110,000 clones, 86% of them singletons. Study outcomes and limitations: The tendency of first-cohort TCR clusters to co-occur in the 120 or so validation repertoires was identified by a subsequent analysis. The study listed 150 to 200 cytomegalovirus-associated TCR beta chains. Three chains linked to CMV were shown in vitro to be specific for CMV antigens. Diagnosis of cytomegalovirus status made by the classifier reportedly showed high specificity and sensitivity.

This clone has only a few counts. Its target is unknown. Other nucleotide sequences in the sample specify the same CDR3. Looked up from germline, CDR1 is MRHNA and CDR2 is SNTAGT. The CDR3 totals 15 residues. Germline trimming cut 6 bases from V and 1 base from J; bases unmatched to any gene: 4. This chain links TRBV6-4 with TRBJ2-2; 8 nucleotides agree with TRBD2. Input material: PBMCs. The sequence derives from a woman aged 18-29 years in good health and CMV-seropositive. The CDR3 nucleotides read TGTGCCAGCAGCGAAACTAGCGGGAACACCGGGGAGCTGTTTTTT. This gives the protein CASSETSGNTGELFF.